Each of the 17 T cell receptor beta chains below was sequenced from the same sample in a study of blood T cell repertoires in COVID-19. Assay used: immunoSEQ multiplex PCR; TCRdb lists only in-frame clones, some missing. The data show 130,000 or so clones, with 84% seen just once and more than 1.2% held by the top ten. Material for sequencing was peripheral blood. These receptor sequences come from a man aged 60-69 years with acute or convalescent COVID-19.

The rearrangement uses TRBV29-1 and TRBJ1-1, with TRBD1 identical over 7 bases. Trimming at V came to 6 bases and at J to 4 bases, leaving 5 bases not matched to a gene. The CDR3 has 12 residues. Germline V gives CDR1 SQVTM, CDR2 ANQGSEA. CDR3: CSVTGAATEAFF. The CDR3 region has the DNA TGCAGCGTAACAGGGGCGGCCACTGAAGCTTTCTTT.

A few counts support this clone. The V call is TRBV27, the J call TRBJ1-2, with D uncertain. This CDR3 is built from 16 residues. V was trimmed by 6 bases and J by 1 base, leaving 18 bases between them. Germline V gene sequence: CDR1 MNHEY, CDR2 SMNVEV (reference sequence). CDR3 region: CASRRSRTANNYGYTF. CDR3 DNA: TGTGCCAGCAGGCGTAGTAGGACTGCGAATAACTATGGCTACACCTTC.

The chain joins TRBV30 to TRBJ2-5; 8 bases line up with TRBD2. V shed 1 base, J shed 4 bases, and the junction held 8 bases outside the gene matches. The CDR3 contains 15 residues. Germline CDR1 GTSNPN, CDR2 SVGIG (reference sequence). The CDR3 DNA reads TGTGCCTGGAGTGGCAGCGGGGGTTGGGCAGAGACCCAGTACTTC. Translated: CAWSGSGGWAETQYF.

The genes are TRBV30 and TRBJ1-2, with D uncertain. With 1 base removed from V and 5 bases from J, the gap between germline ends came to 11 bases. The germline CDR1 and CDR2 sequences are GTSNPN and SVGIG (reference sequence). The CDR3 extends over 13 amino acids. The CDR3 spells CAWSGDSRYGYTF. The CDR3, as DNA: TGTGCCTGGAGTGGAGATTCTCGGTATGGCTACACCTTC.

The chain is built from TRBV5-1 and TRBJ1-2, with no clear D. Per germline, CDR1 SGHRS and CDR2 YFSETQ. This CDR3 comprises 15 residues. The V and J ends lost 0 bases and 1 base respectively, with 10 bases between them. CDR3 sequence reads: CASSLAVGVNYGYTF. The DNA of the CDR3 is TGCGCCAGCAGCTTGGCCGTCGGGGTTAACTATGGCTACACCTTC.

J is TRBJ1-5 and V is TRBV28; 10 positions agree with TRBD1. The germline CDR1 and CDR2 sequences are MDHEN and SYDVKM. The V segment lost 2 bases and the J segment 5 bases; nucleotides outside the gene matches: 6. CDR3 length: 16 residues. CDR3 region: CASSLGDGTGDQPQHF. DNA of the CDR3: TGTGCCAGCAGTTTAGGAGACGGGACAGGGGATCAGCCCCAGCATTTT.

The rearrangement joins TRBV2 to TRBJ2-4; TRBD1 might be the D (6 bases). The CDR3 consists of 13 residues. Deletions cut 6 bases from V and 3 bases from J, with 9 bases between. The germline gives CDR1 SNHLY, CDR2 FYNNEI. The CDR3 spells CASRGAFKNIQYF. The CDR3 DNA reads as TGTGCCAGCAGGGGGGCCTTCAAAAACATTCAGTACTTC.

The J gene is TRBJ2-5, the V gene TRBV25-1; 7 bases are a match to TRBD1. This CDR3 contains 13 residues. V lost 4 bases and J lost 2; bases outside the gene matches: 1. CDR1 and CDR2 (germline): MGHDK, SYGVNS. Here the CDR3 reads CASSGGQQETQYF. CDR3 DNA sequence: TGTGCCAGCAGTGGGGGACAGCAAGAGACCCAGTACTTC.

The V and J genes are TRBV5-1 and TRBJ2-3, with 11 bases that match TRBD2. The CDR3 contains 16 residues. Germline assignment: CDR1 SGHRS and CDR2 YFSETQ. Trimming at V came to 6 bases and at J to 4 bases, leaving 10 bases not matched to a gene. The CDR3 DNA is TGCGCCAGCACCCAGATAGCGGGAGGGCCGGCAGATACGCAGTATTTT. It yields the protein CASTQIAGGPADTQYF.

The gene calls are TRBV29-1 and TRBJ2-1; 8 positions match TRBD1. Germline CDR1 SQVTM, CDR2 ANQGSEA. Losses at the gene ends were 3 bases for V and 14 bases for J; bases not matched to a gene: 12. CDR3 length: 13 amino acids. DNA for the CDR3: TGCAGCGTTGACCCCCGGTTTGGACAGGGTGAGTTCTTC. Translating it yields CSVDPRFGQGEFF.

CDR3 amino acids: CAWGAHPLRQGEDTQYF. As DNA, the CDR3 is TGTGCCTGGGGAGCCCACCCCCTCAGGCAGGGTGAAGATACGCAGTATTTT. V usage is TRBV30 and J usage is TRBJ2-3; D is perhaps TRBD1 (5 bases). This CDR3 spans 17 amino acids. The ends were cut back, 5 bases at V and 5 bases at J, with 26 bases in the middle. Per the germline V gene, CDR1 is GTSNPN and CDR2 is SVGIG (reference sequence).

The CDR3 nucleotides read TGTGCCAGCAGTCGACAGGGCCAAGAGACCCAGTACTTC. Residues: CASSRQGQETQYF. The rearrangement links TRBV6-5 to TRBJ2-5; TRBD1 agrees at 7 bases. The CDR3 extends over 13 amino acids. With 5 bases clipped from V and 1 base from J, the junction kept 1 base outside the gene matches. Germline V gives CDR1 MNHEY, CDR2 SVGAGI.

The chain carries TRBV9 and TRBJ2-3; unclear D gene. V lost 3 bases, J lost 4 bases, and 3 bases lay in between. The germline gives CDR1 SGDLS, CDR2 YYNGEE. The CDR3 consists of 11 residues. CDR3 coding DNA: TGTGCCAGCAGCGGAGCAGATACGCAGTATTTT. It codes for CASSGADTQYF.

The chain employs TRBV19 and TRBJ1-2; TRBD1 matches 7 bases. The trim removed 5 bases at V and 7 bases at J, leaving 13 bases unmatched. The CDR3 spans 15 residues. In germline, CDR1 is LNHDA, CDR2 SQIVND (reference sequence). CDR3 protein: CASSSTGTYSAGYTF. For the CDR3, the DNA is TGTGCCAGTAGTTCGACAGGGACCTACTCGGCTGGCTACACCTTC.

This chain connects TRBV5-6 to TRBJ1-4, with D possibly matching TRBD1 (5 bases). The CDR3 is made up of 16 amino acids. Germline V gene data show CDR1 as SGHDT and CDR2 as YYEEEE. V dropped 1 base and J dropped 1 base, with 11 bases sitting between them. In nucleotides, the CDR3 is TGTGCCAGCAGCTTGATGGGCGGGGGAACTAATGAAAAACTGTTTTTT. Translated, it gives CASSLMGGGTNEKLFF.

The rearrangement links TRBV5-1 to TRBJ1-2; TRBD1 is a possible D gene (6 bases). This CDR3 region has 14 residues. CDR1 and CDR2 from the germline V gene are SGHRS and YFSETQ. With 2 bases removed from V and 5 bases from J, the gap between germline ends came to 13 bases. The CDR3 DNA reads TGCGCCAGCAGCTTAGGGACAACGGATTATGGCTACACCTTC. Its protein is CASSLGTTDYGYTF.

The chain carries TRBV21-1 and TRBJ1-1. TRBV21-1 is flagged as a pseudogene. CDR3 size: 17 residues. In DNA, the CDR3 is TGTGCCAGCAGCAATCCAGAGTGGGGAGGGAGGAACACTGAAGCTTTCTTT. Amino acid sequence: CASSNPEWGGRNTEAFF.